The rows below give T cell receptor beta chains drawn from one sample of a study of cytomegalovirus exposure and HLA in healthy donors. Generated by immunoSEQ multiplex PCR, the TCRdb table keeps only in-frame clones and is missing some. The sample has 150,000 to 200,000 clones, 70% to 85% seen once. The sequenced material came from PBMCs. The receptors derive from a man aged 50 or older in good health and CMV-seropositive. The CDR3 runs from the conserved cysteine through the conserved F or W. The D gene is left open where the match is weak. Not every row has a clone size; where given, it reads once, few, many or a size class.

- TRBJ1-5 TRBD1 TRBV5-5 TGTGCCAGCAGCTTGTATCTCGGGACAGGGGATCAGCCCCAGCATTTT CASSLYLGTGDQPQHF
once TRBJ1-1 TRBD1 TRBV27 TGTGCCAGCGCAGACAGGGACCACACTGAAGCTTTCTTT CASADRDHTEAFF
- TRBJ1-3 - TRBV11-3 TGTGCCAGCGGGCTGTCCTCTGGAAACACCATATATTTT CASGLSSGNTIYF
- TRBJ1-2 TRBD1 TRBV11-2 TGTGCCAGCAGCTTGACAGGGGTCTATGGCTACACCTTC CASSLTGVYGYTF
- TRBJ1-2 - TRBV29-1 TGCAGCGTGGACAGCAACTATGGCTACACCTTC CSVDSNYGYTF
once TRBJ2-1 - TRBV7-9 TGTGCCAGCAGCTACCAGCGGCCCGACAATGAGCAGTTCTTC CASSYQRPDNEQFF
- TRBJ2-2 TRBD2 TRBV29-1 TGCAGCGTGGGACTAGCGGGGCCTACCGGGGAGCTGTTTTTT CSVGLAGPTGELFF
- TRBJ1-5 - TRBV5-1 TGCGCCAGCAGCTTGGAAGGACAAGATAATCAGCCCCAGCATTTT CASSLEGQDNQPQHF
- TRBJ2-7 - TRBV6-5 TGTGCCAGCAGTTCATCTATGTACCTCTCCTACGAGCAGTACTTC CASSSSMYLSYEQYF
- TRBJ1-2 TRBD1 TRBV5-6 TGTGCCAGCAGCCGAGGGGGCCTTGGCTACACCTTC CASSRGGLGYTF
- TRBJ1-5 TRBD1 TRBV6-1 TGTGCCAGCAGCGGGGGACAGGGGGTCCAGCCCCAGCATTTT CASSGGQGVQPQHF
once TRBJ2-1 - TRBV9 TGTGCCAGCGCCCCGTTTAGCGGCAATGAGCAGTTCTTC CASAPFSGNEQFF
- TRBJ2-5 TRBD2 TRBV2 TGTGCCAGCAGTGAAATAACTAGCGGACAAGAGACCCAGTACTTC CASSEITSGQETQYF
- TRBJ2-3 TRBD1 TRBV6-1 TGTGCCAGCAGTGAAGTTCCTGGGTCAGGGGGCTGGTTGGATACGCAGTATTTT CASSEVPGSGGWLDTQYF
- TRBJ1-1 TRBD1 TRBV5-1 TGCGCCAGCAGCTACATCGGGGACAGGGGTCGAAGGAACACTGAAGCTTTCTTT CASSYIGDRGRRNTEAFF
- TRBJ2-7 - TRBV7-8 TGTGCCAGCAGCTCTGGATTGGACATCTACGAGCAGTACTTC CASSSGLDIYEQYF
- TRBJ2-3 - TRBV12-5 TGTGCTAGTGGTTTGGGTGCTGGGGGGACAGATACGCAGTATTTT CASGLGAGGTDTQYF
- TRBJ2-1 TRBD2 TRBV19 TGTGCCAGTAGTATGGTGGCGGGAGGGGTCAATGAGCAGTTCTTC CASSMVAGGVNEQFF
- TRBJ2-7 - TRBV4-1 TGCGCCAGCAGCCCGCTGGCTGACGACTACGAGCAGTACTTC CASSPLADDYEQYF
many TRBJ2-1 TRBD2 TRBV19 TGTGCCAGTAGTATTACTAGCGGGAGGGCTAACTACAATGAGCAGTTCTTC CASSITSGRANYNEQFF
- TRBJ2-3 TRBD2 TRBV4-1 TGCGCCAGCAGCCAAGTAGGGATAGCGGGGCGAGATACGCAGTATTTT CASSQVGIAGRDTQYF
- TRBJ1-2 - TRBV14 TGTGCCAGCAGCCAAGATGGAACAGTCTCCCGGGGCTACACCTTC CASSQDGTVSRGYTF
- TRBJ1-1 - TRBV27 TGTGCCAGCAGTTTAGACATGAACACTGAAGCTTTCTTT CASSLDMNTEAFF
once TRBJ2-3 TRBD2 TRBV30 TGTGCCTGTAACCGACTAGCGGCAAGCACAGATACGCAGTATTTT CACNRLAASTDTQYF
- TRBJ2-3 TRBD1 TRBV4-1 TGCGCCAGCAGCCGCGGACAGGGGGCCTCCTCAGATACGCAGTATTTT CASSRGQGASSDTQYF
- TRBJ2-2 - TRBV9 TGTGCCAGCAGCGTGAAGGGGGAAAACGGGGAGCTGTTTTTT CASSVKGENGELFF
few TRBJ1-1 TRBD1 TRBV9 TGTGCCAGCAGCGTATCCTCCCAACCGGGACAGGGGTCCACTGAAGCTTTCTTT CASSVSSQPGQGSTEAFF
few TRBJ2-2 TRBD2 TRBV27 TGTGCCAGCAGTCCCCGCGGGGGTGGCCATACGAACACCGGGGAGCTGTTTTTT CASSPRGGGHTNTGELFF
- TRBJ2-1 - TRBV19 TGTGCCAGTAGTAACCTAGCGTCCCACAATGAGCAGTTCTTC CASSNLASHNEQFF
- TRBJ1-2 TRBD1 TRBV11-2 TGTGCCAGCAACTCGGGACAGCCAACTACCGGCTACACCTTC CASNSGQPTTGYTF
few TRBJ1-4 - TRBV21-1 TGTGCCAGCAGCAAAAAGGAAGAGGGGACAGATAATGAAAAACTGTTTTTT CASSKKEEGTDNEKLFF
- TRBJ1-2 TRBD1 TRBV29-1 TGCAGCGCCCCCACTCCGGGACAGGGGTTCTACACCTTC CSAPTPGQGFYTF
- TRBJ2-5 TRBD1 TRBV14 TGTGCCAGCGCCCGCAGGGGACAGCGTCAAGAGGCCCAGTACTTC CASARRGQRQEAQYF
- TRBJ2-4 - TRBV27 TGTGCCAGCAGTTATTCCTGGCAGGGGATGACCAAAAACATTCAGTACTTC CASSYSWQGMTKNIQYF
- TRBJ1-1 TRBD1 TRBV6-5 TGTGCCAGCAGTTCGACAGGGTTCACTGAAGCTTTCTTT CASSSTGFTEAFF
- TRBJ2-3 TRBD2 TRBV29-1 TGCAGCTGCCGTAAGCGGGGGGCTAGCACAGATACGCAGTATTTT CSCRKRGASTDTQYF
- TRBJ2-5 TRBD2 TRBV5-1 TGCGCCAGCAGCTTGGTGGGACTAGCCCCGCACCAAGAGACCCAGTACTTC CASSLVGLAPHQETQYF
few TRBJ1-4 TRBD1 TRBV15 TGTGCCACCAGCAGAGGGGACAGCCGTAATGAAAAACTGTTTTTT CATSRGDSRNEKLFF
- TRBJ2-2 - TRBV19 TGTGCCAGTAGTATAGACCCTCCCGGGGAGCTGTTTTTT CASSIDPPGELFF
- TRBJ1-4 TRBD1 TRBV19 TGTGCCAGTAGTACGACAGGGGGTATTGAAAAACTGTTTTTT CASSTTGGIEKLFF
- TRBJ1-1 TRBD1 TRBV6-5 TGTGCCAGCAGTCGAGACAGGGGGAGGGCTGAAGCTTTCTTT CASSRDRGRAEAFF
- TRBJ2-3 - TRBV11-3 TGTGCCAGCAGCTTTCGGTCTCCTAGCACAGATACGCAGTATTTT CASSFRSPSTDTQYF
- TRBJ1-2 - TRBV5-4 TGTGCCAGCACGAACCCGCGGATCACTAACTATGGCTACACCTTC CASTNPRITNYGYTF
- TRBJ2-1 TRBD2 TRBV5-1 TGCGCCAGCCATAGCGGGACCGTCTTAAGCAATGAGCAGTTCTTC CASHSGTVLSNEQFF
- TRBJ1-3 TRBD1 TRBV28 TGTGCCAGCAGTGGGGGGACAGGGGGCACTGGAAACACCATATATTTT CASSGGTGGTGNTIYF
- TRBJ1-1 - TRBV4-1 TGCGCCAGCAGCCAAGATCCCGGGGGTGGACGCACTGAAGCTTTCTTT CASSQDPGGGRTEAFF
- TRBJ1-2 - TRBV29-1 TGCAGCGTTGATCAGGGCTATGCCGGCTACACCTTC CSVDQGYAGYTF
- TRBJ2-2 - TRBV9 TGTGCCAGCAGCGTAGGAGGCACAGGGCGGGTCCCCGGGGAGCTGTTTTTT CASSVGGTGRVPGELFF
- TRBJ1-1 TRBD1 TRBV6-6 TGTGCCAGCAGCTGGACAGGGGCGAACACTGAAGCTTTCTTT CASSWTGANTEAFF
- TRBJ2-1 TRBD2 TRBV7-6 TGTGCCAGCAGCACGGGACTAGCTTCCTACAATGAGCAGTTCTTC CASSTGLASYNEQFF
- TRBJ2-2 TRBD1 TRBV9 TGTGCCAGCAGCACTACGGGACAGCCTACGAACACCGGGGAGCTGTTTTTT CASSTTGQPTNTGELFF
- TRBJ2-7 TRBD1 TRBV5-6 TGTGCCAGCTCCAGACAGGGATCCTACGAGCAGTACTTC CASSRQGSYEQYF
- TRBJ2-3 - TRBV28 TGTGCCAGCGTTCGGGGGACAGAGAGCACAGATACGCAGTATTTT CASVRGTESTDTQYF
- TRBJ1-2 - TRBV27 TGTGCCAGCAGTTTATGGGGCAGTTCTAACTATGGCTACACCTTC CASSLWGSSNYGYTF
- TRBJ1-4 TRBD1 TRBV7-8 TGTGCCAGCAGCTCCCCAGGGGGGCCCCCAACTAATGAAAAACTGTTTTTT CASSSPGGPPTNEKLFF
- TRBJ1-2 - TRBV19 TGTGCCAGTACCCCTTGGGGGGAGGTGGAGGTGTTTGGCTACACCTTC CASTPWGEVEVFGYTF